One and the same sample provided the 2 T cell receptor beta chains below, sequenced in a study of T cell responses to AZD1222 COVID-19 vaccine. Repertoires were generated with immunoSEQ multiplex PCR, while TCRdb's copy carries only in-frame clones and drops some. The table lists more than 100,000 clones, about nine tenths of them singletons, with around 5% in the top ten. This specimen consisted of peripheral blood, obtained on day 0 of AZD1222 vaccination. The receptors originated from an adult in good health.

The rearrangement uses TRBV11-2 and TRBJ2-1; 8 nucleotides agree with TRBD2. Germline V gives CDR1 SGHAT, CDR2 FQNNGV. The CDR3 covers 15 residues. V was pared by 2 bases and J by 9 bases, with 9 bases of the junction left unmatched. The CDR3 here is CASSLFRGGAAEQFF. CDR3 nucleotides: TGTGCCAGCAGCTTATTTCGGGGGGGGGCCGCTGAGCAGTTCTTC.

The chain has TRBV5-8 and TRBJ1-5; D is perhaps TRBD1 (6 bases). CDR3 length: 14 residues. Looked up from germline, CDR1 is SGHTS and CDR2 is YDEGEE. V was trimmed by 4 bases and J by 7 bases, leaving 15 bases between them. CDR3 coding DNA: TGTGCCAGCAGCCGAGGGGGGCCGGGGCAGCCCCAGCATTTT. It translates to CASSRGGPGQPQHF.